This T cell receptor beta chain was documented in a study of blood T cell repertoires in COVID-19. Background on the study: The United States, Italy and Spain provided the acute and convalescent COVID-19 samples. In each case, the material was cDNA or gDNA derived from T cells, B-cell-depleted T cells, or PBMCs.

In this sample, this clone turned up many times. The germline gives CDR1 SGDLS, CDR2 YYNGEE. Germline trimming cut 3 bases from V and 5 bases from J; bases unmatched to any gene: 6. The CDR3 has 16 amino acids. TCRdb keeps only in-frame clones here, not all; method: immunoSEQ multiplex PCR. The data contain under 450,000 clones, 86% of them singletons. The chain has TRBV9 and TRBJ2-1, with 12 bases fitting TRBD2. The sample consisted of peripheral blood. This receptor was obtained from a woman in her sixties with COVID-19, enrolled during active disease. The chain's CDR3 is CASSEPLAGGHNEQFF. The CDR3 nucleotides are TGTGCCAGCAGCGAGCCACTAGCGGGGGGACACAATGAGCAGTTCTTC. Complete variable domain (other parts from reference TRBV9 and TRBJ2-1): DSGVTQTPKHLITATGQRVTLRCSPRSGDLSVYWYQQSLDQGLQFLIQYYNGEERAKGNILERFSAQQFPDLHSELNLSSLELGDSALYFCASSEPLAGGHNEQFFGPGTRLTVL.